The source of this T cell receptor beta chain is a study of technical replicates of blood from several donors. This clone has just a few counts. Only in-frame clones appear in the TCRdb table, and some are missing; sequencing was by immunoSEQ multiplex PCR. The data show about 80,000 clones, with less than 95% seen just once and roughly 0.38% held by the top ten. Trimming removed 3 bases at V and 7 bases at J, with 10 bases between. CDR1 and CDR2 (germline): MNHEY, SMNVEV (reference sequence). CDR3 length: 13 residues. This clonotype originated in a human donor in good health. V and J are TRBV27 and TRBJ1-5; no clear D. Material for sequencing was T cells isolated from PBMCs. The CDR3 nucleotides are TGTGCCAGCAGTTTTAGCTCCATACAGCCCCAGCATTTT. Protein product: CASSFSSIQPQHF.